This T cell receptor beta chain came from a study of blood T cell repertoires in COVID-19. Only in-frame clones appear in the TCRdb table, and some are missing; sequencing was by immunoSEQ multiplex PCR. The profile shows tens of thousands of clones, around 83% of them singletons. V lost 1 base and J lost 1; bases outside the gene matches: 4. The V gene's germline CDR1 is SGHDN and CDR2 FVKESK. This CDR3 is 18 amino acids long. The receptor's source is a woman older than 75 with active or convalescent COVID-19. Material for sequencing was peripheral blood. The rearrangement links TRBV14 to TRBJ2-6, with 10 bases lining up with TRBD2. The CDR3 DNA sequence: TGTGCCAGCAGCCAAGTTTCTAGCGGGAGATCTGGGGCCAACGTCCTGACTTTC. Its protein is CASSQVSSGRSGANVLTF.